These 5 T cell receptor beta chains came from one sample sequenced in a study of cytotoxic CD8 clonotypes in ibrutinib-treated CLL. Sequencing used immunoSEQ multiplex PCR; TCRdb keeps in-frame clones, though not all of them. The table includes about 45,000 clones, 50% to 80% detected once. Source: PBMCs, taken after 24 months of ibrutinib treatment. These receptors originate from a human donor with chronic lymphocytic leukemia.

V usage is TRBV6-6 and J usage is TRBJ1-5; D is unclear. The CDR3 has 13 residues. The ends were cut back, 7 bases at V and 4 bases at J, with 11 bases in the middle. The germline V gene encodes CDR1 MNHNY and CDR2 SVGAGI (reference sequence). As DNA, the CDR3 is TGTGCCAGCACCGGGCAGATGAATCAGCCCCAGCATTTT. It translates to CASTGQMNQPQHF.

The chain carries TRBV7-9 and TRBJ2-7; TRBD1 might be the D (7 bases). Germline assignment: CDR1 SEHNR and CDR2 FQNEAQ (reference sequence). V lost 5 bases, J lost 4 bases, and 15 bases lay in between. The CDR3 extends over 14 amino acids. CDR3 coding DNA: TGTGCCAGCAGCCCGAGCCCAGGGGGGTACGAGCAGTACTTC. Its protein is CASSPSPGGYEQYF.

The CDR3 region is CASSLDPGSSPLHF. The DNA of the CDR3 is TGTGCCAGCAGCTTAGACCCGGGGAGCTCACCCCTCCACTTT. The chain combines TRBV7-2 with TRBJ1-6, with unresolved D. Germline V CDR1 and CDR2: SGHTA, FQGNSA. Deletions cut 1 base from V and 10 bases from J, with 11 bases between. CDR3 size: 14 residues.

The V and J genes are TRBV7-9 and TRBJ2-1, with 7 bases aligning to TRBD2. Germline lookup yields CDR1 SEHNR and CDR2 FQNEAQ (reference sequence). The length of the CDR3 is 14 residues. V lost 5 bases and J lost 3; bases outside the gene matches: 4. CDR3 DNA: TGTGCCAGCAGCGCGGGACTAATCTACAATGAGCAGTTCTTC. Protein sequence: CASSAGLIYNEQFF.

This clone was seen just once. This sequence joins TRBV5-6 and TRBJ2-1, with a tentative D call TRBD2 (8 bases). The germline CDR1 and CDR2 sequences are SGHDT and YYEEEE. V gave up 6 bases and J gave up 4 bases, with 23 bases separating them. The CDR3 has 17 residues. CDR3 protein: CASTLGSGTVVYNEQFF. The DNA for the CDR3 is TGTGCCAGCACCCTGGGTAGCGGGACAGTGGTGTACAATGAGCAGTTCTTC.